The T cell receptor beta chain described here comes from a study of human T cells and chemical hapten exposure. TCRdb used MiXCR to reprocess the RACE reads, holding one entry per CDR3 protein. The data show roughly 260,000 distinct CDR3 sequences, over 8% seen once. At least ten counts were recorded for this clonotype. This sample's time point: pre-sensitization, week 0. Treatment meaning: therapeutic diphenylcyclopropenone sensitization with weekly scalp DPC. The source was whole blood, collected in connection with sensitization to the hapten diphenylcyclopropenone (DPC). The receptor's source is a woman aged 40 to 50 with alopecia areata. Some clones in this sample may be carry-over from other donors' samples.

The CDR3 is CASSSFRRYGYTF. The DNA for the CDR3 is TGTGCCAGCAGCTCATTTCGACGCTATGGCTACACCTTC. V usage is TRBV7-2 and J usage is TRBJ1-2; D remains ambiguous. CDR1 is SGHTA, CDR2 FQGNSA, per germline. Trimming took 4 bases from V and 4 from J, leaving 10 bases between them. The CDR3 is 13 amino acids.